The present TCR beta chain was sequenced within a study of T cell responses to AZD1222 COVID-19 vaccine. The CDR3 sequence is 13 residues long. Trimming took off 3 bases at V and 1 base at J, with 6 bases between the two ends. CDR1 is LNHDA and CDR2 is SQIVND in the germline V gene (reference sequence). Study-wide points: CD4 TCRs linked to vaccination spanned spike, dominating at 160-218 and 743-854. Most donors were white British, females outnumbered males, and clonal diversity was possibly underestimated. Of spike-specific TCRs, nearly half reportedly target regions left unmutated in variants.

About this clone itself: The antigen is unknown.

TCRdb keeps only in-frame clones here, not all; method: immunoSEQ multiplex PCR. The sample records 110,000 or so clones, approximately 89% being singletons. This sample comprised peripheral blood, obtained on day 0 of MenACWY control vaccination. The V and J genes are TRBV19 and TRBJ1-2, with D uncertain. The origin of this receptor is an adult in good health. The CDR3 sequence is CASSISDNYGYTF. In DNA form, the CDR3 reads TGTGCCAGTAGTATTTCCGATAACTATGGCTACACCTTC.